This passage covers 24 T cell receptor beta chains from one sample sequenced in a study of blood T cells in healthy people across ages. Together with a sample-barcoded 5' primer, a J-beta primer mix was included in a second PCR lasting about 6 to 11 cycles. TCRdb re-called the 5' RACE reads through MiXCR, storing one row per CDR3 protein. The sample has about 640,000 distinct CDR3 sequences, over 40% seen once; the top ten hold roughly 30%. Source material: blood. The receptors derive from a man older than 75 in good health.

This clonotype was seen more than once but under ten times. The chain employs TRBV12-3 or TRBV12-4 and TRBJ2-1; D may be TRBD2 (5 bases). V was pared by 4 bases and J by 2 bases, with 9 bases between. CDR3 length: 14 residues. The CDR3 spells CASSSRGTYNEQFF. CDR3 DNA: TGTGCCAGCAGTTCACGAGGGACCTACAATGAGCAGTTCTTC.

This clonotype was counted between two and nine times. V and J are TRBV6-2 or TRBV6-3 and TRBJ2-1; D is unclear. From germline, CDR1 is MNHEY and CDR2 SVGEGT. The CDR3 has 14 residues. V lost 2 bases to trimming and J lost 4 bases, with 9 bases between them. CDR3 sequence reads: CASSYLAEYNEQFF. Written as DNA, the CDR3 is TGTGCCAGCAGTTACCTGGCAGAGTACAATGAGCAGTTCTTC.

DNA for the CDR3: TGTGCCAGCAGCCATGTCCCTCGGATAGATACGCAGTATTTT. Residues: CASSHVPRIDTQYF. This chain links TRBV3-1 with TRBJ2-3; D gene unclear. V was cut by 3 bases and J by 5 bases, with 12 bases left in between. The CDR3 runs 14 residues. Germline V gene sequence: CDR1 LGHDT, CDR2 YNNKEL (reference sequence).

This clonotype has at least ten counts. The rearrangement joins TRBV29-1 to TRBJ2-3; D is uncertain. CDR3 size: 11 residues. V dropped 4 bases and J dropped 3 bases, with 5 bases sitting between them. CDR1 is SQVTM, CDR2 ANQGSEA, per germline. This chain's CDR3 is CSVGRTDTQYF. The DNA of the CDR3 is TGCAGCGTTGGTCGAACAGATACGCAGTATTTT.

This clonotype was recorded a few times. The J gene is TRBJ1-5, the V gene TRBV6-2 or TRBV6-3; D gene uncertain. The CDR3 contains 14 residues. Trimming took off 4 bases at V and 0 bases at J, with 7 bases between the two ends. CDR1 is MNHEY, CDR2 SVGEGT, per germline. CDR3 loop: CASSSTHSNQPQHF. DNA for the CDR3: TGTGCCAGCAGTTCTACACATAGCAATCAGCCCCAGCATTTT.

The table lists this clonotype with a few counts. The V call is TRBV7-8, the J call TRBJ2-2; D may correspond to TRBD1 or TRBD2 (5 bases each). From germline, CDR1 is SGHVS and CDR2 FQNEAQ. Between the trimmed V and J ends, which lost 1 base and 4 bases, there was a span of 16 bases. The CDR3 length is 17 residues. CDR3 sequence reads: CASSLVGRAAGTGELFF. In DNA form, the CDR3 reads TGTGCCAGCAGCTTAGTAGGCAGGGCGGCGGGCACCGGGGAGCTGTTTTTT.

There are many counts of this clonotype. J is TRBJ1-6 and V is TRBV12-3 or TRBV12-4, with 10 bases matching TRBD1. CDR3 length: 15 amino acids. Losses at the gene ends were 4 bases for V and 9 bases for J; bases not matched to a gene: 6. CDR3 sequence reads: CASSSQTGGGSPLHF. The CDR3 bases are TGTGCCAGCAGTTCCCAGACAGGGGGCGGTTCACCCCTCCACTTT.

The chain couples TRBV7-9 to TRBJ2-7; TRBD2 agrees at 11 bases. The V gene's germline CDR1 is SEHNR and CDR2 FQNEAQ (reference sequence). The trim removed 5 bases at V and 2 bases at J, leaving 11 bases unmatched. The CDR3 totals 17 residues. CDR3 amino acids: CASSRGTSGDLTYEQYF. CDR3 nucleotide sequence: TGTGCCAGCAGCCGGGGGACTAGCGGAGACCTTACCTACGAGCAGTACTTC.

The chain combines TRBV7-8 with TRBJ2-5; D is possibly TRBD1 (6 bases). Gene TRBJ2-7 matches the end of the DNA better, so the J call may be wrong. Germline V gene sequence: CDR1 SGHVS, CDR2 FQNEAQ. The CDR3 runs to 15 residues. The CDR3 loop reads CASSHSPGHRYEQYF. The CDR3, as DNA: TGTGCCAGCAGCCACTCTCCGGGACATCGCTACGAGCAGTACTTC.

V is TRBV14 and J is TRBJ1-5; TRBD1 is a possible D gene (5 bases). V was clipped by 1 base and J by 4 bases, with 11 bases between them. CDR1 SGHDN and CDR2 FVKESK come from the germline V gene. This CDR3 is 15 amino acids long. The CDR3 here is CASSQGRGKNQPQHF. The CDR3 DNA reads as TGTGCCAGCAGCCAAGGACGGGGGAAAAATCAGCCCCAGCATTTT. The full variable domain, in which reference TRBV14 and TRBJ1-5 provide the parts outside the CDR3, is EAGVTQFPSHSVIEKGQTVTLRCDPISGHDNLYWYRRVMGKEIKFLLHFVKESKQDESGMPNNRFLAERTGGTYSTLKVQPAELEDSGVYFCASSQGRGKNQPQHFGDGTRLSIL.

The chain employs TRBV4-3 and TRBJ2-3; 7 nucleotides line up with TRBD2. In germline, CDR1 is LGHNA, CDR2 YSLEER. V lost 0 bases and J lost 6; bases outside the gene matches: 3. There are 14 residues in the CDR3. In nucleotides, the CDR3 is TGCGCCAGCAGCCAAGACCAGGGAGGGGATACGCAGTATTTT. It translates to CASSQDQGGDTQYF.

The chain carries TRBV11-3 and TRBJ2-1, with TRBD2 matching over 9 bases. This CDR3 contains 15 residues. Trimming removed 3 bases from V and 7 bases from J; junction bases left unmatched: 7. Germline V CDR1 and CDR2: SGHNT, YENEEA. CDR3 amino acids: CASSFSLAGENEQFF. As DNA, the CDR3 is TGTGCCAGCAGCTTCTCGTTAGCGGGAGAAAATGAGCAGTTCTTC.

This clonotype was recorded a few times. The chain is built from TRBV4-2 and TRBJ2-3, with D perhaps given as TRBD1 or TRBD2 (5 bases each). Germline V gene data show CDR1 as LGHNA and CDR2 as YNFKEQ. V dropped 0 bases and J dropped 3 bases, with 7 bases sitting between them. The CDR3 covers 14 residues. The CDR3 loop is CASSQDEGTDTQYF. In DNA form, the CDR3 reads TGTGCCAGCAGCCAAGACGAGGGGACAGATACGCAGTATTTT.

The chain employs TRBV30 and TRBJ2-5; 11 nucleotides match TRBD2. CDR1 and CDR2 (germline): GTSNPN, SVGIG (reference sequence). The CDR3 loop spans 14 amino acids. V was clipped by 0 bases and J by 7 bases; unmatched bases: 4. CDR3 nucleotide sequence: TGTGCCTGGAGTGTACTAGCGGGGGATCGGACCCAGTACTTC. Its translation is CAWSVLAGDRTQYF.

The rearrangement links TRBV7-6 to TRBJ1-2; D is ambiguous. Trimming stripped 5 bases from V and 8 bases from J, with 12 bases between. The CDR3 sequence is 12 residues long. Germline V gene lookup returns CDR1 SGHVS and CDR2 FNYEAQ. Written as DNA, the CDR3 is TGTGCCAGCAGCCGCCACGATGAGGGCTACACCTTC. Protein: CASSRHDEGYTF. Based on the CDR3 plus reference TRBV7-6 and TRBJ1-2, the full variable domain is GAGVSQSPRYKVTKRGQDVALRCDPISGHVSLYWYRQALGQGPEFLTYFNYEAQQDKSGLPNDRFSAERPEGSISTLTIQRTEQRDSAMYRCASSRHDEGYTFGSGTRLTVV.

The CDR3 sequence is CASRSSGRGETQYF. CDR3 coding DNA: TGTGCCAGCAGATCTAGCGGGAGGGGTGAGACCCAGTACTTC. This chain uses TRBV12-3 or TRBV12-4 with TRBJ2-5; 12 bases align to TRBD2. This CDR3 is 14 amino acids long. Trimming took 6 bases from V and 5 from J; bases not matched to a gene: 4.

The chain couples TRBV18 to TRBJ2-4, with D perhaps matching TRBD2 (6 bases). TRBJ2-5 explains the end of the DNA better; the J call may be wrong. Germline V gives CDR1 KGHSH, CDR2 LQKENI. The CDR3 spans 15 residues. The CDR3 here is CASSPFLGGEETQYF. The CDR3 DNA sequence: TGTGCCAGCTCACCCTTTCTAGGAGGGGAGGAGACCCAGTACTTC.

The V call is TRBV20-1, the J call TRBJ2-7; 9 bases are a match to TRBD1. This CDR3 region has 12 residues. Germline V gives CDR1 DFQATT, CDR2 SNEGSKA (reference sequence). With 6 bases clipped from V and 12 bases from J, the junction kept 12 bases outside the gene matches. The CDR3, as DNA: TGCAGTGCGCCCACCGGGACAGGGAGTTTGTACTTC. Protein: CSAPTGTGSLYF.

Many counts were recorded for this clonotype. A much more abundant neighbour one base away suggests this may be a read error. The chain joins TRBV3-1 to TRBJ2-6, with 7 bases lining up with TRBD2. There are 19 residues in the CDR3. The germline gives CDR1 LGHDT, CDR2 YNNKEL (reference sequence). Trimming at V came to 3 bases and at J to 0 bases, leaving 11 bases not matched to a gene. CDR3 bases: TGTGCCAGCAGCCAGAAAGGACTAGTTGGATGCTCTGGGGCCAACGTCCTGACTTTC. The encoded protein is CASSQKGLVGCSGANVLTF.

This clonotype has just a few counts. The chain is built from TRBV16 and TRBJ1-5, with D perhaps matching TRBD1 (5 bases). Trimming stripped 2 bases from V and 1 base from J, with 9 bases between. Per germline, CDR1 KGHSY and CDR2 FQNENV. This CDR3 region has 15 residues. The DNA for the CDR3 is TGTGCCAGCAGCCAACAGGGCGCGAGCAATCAGCCCCAGCATTTT. This encodes CASSQQGASNQPQHF.

The CDR3 nucleotides are TGCAGCGTGGGGGGCGTGACAGGCGCTACAACTAATGAAAAACTGTTTTTT. This encodes CSVGGVTGATTNEKLFF. This chain joins TRBV29-1 and TRBJ1-4; possibly TRBD1 for D (6 bases). The germline V and J ends were trimmed by 6 bases and 0 bases, with 20 bases remaining between them. The CDR3 has 17 residues. Germline loops: CDR1 SQVTM, CDR2 ANQGSEA.

Here the CDR3 reads CASSRRLAGDLWYNEQFF. In DNA form, the CDR3 reads TGTGCCAGCAGCCGAAGACTAGCGGGAGATCTATGGTACAATGAGCAGTTCTTC. V and J are TRBV12-3 or TRBV12-4 and TRBJ2-1; 12 bases map to TRBD2. The CDR3 covers 18 residues. The V gene end was trimmed by 6 bases and the J gene end by 4 bases; junction bases not matched to a gene: 13.

As regards this clonotype: A junction end diverges from the germline sequence, so it may reflect a read error. This sequence joins TRBV7-8 and TRBJ1-1; 7 nucleotides line up with TRBD1. This CDR3 has 16 residues. Germline CDR1 reads SGHVS; CDR2 reads FQNEAQ. CDR3 in amino acids: CASTLRGRGFASEAFF. The CDR3 DNA is TGTGCCAGCACCTTAAGGGGGCGTGGGTTTGCTTCTGAAGCTTTCTTT.

With respect to this clonotype: The junction departs from the called germline gene at one end, perhaps through a read error. This sequence joins TRBV5-6 and TRBJ2-4, with D tentatively TRBD2 (5 bases). The length of the CDR3 is 16 residues. Germline-derived CDR1 and CDR2 are SGHDT and YYEEEE. As DNA, the CDR3 is TGTGCCGGCAGCTTACGCAGGACTCTAGCCAAAAACATTCAGTACTTC. As protein: CAGSLRRTLAKNIQYF.